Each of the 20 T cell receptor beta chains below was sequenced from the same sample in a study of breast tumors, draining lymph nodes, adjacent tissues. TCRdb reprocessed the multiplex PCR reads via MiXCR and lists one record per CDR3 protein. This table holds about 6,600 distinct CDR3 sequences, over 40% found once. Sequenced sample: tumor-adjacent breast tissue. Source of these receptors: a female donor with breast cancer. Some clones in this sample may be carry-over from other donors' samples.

The CDR3 loop reads CASRGQGYNEQFF. The CDR3 region has the DNA TGCGCCAGCAGAGGACAGGGGTACAATGAGCAGTTCTTC. The chain is built from TRBV5-1 and TRBJ2-1, with 9 bases lining up with TRBD1. Trimming took 5 bases from V and 4 from J; bases not matched to a gene: 1. Germline-derived CDR1 and CDR2 are SGHRS and YFSETQ. The CDR3 runs 13 residues.

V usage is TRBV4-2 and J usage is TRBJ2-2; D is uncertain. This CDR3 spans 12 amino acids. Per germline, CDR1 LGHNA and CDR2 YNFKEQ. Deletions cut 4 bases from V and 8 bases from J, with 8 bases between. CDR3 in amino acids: CASSLDTGELFF. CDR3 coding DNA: TGTGCCAGCAGCCTCGATACAGGGGAGCTGTTTTTT.

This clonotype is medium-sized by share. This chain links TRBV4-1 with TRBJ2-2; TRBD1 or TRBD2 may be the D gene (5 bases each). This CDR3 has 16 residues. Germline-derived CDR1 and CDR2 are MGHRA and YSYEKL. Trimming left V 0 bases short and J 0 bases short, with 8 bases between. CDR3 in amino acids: CASSQEGTANTGELFF. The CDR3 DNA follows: TGCGCCAGCAGCCAAGAAGGGACCGCGAACACCGGGGAGCTGTTTTTT.

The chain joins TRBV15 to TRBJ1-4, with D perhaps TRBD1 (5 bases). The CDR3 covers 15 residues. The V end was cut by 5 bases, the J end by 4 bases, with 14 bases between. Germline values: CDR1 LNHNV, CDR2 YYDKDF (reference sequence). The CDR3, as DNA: TGTGCCACCAGCGGAGGTAAGGGGAATAATGAAAAACTGTTTTTT. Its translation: CATSGGKGNNEKLFF.

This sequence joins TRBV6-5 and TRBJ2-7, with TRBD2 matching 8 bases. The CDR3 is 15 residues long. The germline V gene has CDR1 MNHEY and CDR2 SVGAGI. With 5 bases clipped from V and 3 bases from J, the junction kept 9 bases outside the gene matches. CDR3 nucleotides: TGTGCCAGCAGTCCGGGGGGGACTGACTACTACGAGCAGTACTTC. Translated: CASSPGGTDYYEQYF.

CDR3 in DNA: TGTGCCAGCAGAACCGGGACAGGGGAAATAAACGAGCAGTACTTC. This codes for CASRTGTGEINEQYF. The chain combines TRBV6-2 or TRBV6-3 with TRBJ2-7; TRBD1 aligns across 10 bases. CDR3 size: 15 residues. V shed 6 bases and J 5 bases; nucleotides not matched to a gene: 10. Germline V gives CDR1 MNHEY, CDR2 SVGEGT.

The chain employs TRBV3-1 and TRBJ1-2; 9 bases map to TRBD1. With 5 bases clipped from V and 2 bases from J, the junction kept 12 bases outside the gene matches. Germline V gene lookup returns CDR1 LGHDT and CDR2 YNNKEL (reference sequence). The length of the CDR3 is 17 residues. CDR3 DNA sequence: TGTGCCAGCAGCTCACTTCTACAGGGGGCGGCAAACTATGGCTACACCTTC. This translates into CASSSLLQGAANYGYTF.

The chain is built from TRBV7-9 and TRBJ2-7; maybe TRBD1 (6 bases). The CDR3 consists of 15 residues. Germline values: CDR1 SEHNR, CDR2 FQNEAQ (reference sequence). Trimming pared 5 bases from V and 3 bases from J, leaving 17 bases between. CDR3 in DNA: TGTGCCAGCAGCCCGTGCCTGACAGGAAACTACGAGCAGTACTTC. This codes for CASSPCLTGNYEQYF.

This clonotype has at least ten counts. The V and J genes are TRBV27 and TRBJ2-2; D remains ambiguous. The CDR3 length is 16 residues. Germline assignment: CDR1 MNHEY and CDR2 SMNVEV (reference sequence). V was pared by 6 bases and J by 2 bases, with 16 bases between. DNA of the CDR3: TGTGCCAGCAGCCAACTACAAGTTCTAAACACCGGGGAGCTGTTTTTT. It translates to CASSQLQVLNTGELFF.

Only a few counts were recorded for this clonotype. CDR3 bases: TGCAGTGCTACTGCGGGACTAGACTCCTACGAGCAGTACTTC. Translated: CSATAGLDSYEQYF. The chain carries TRBV20-1 and TRBJ2-7; 8 bases fit TRBD2. This CDR3 comprises 14 residues. The junction had 5 bases not matched to a gene; V was cut back by 4 bases and J by 0 bases. From germline, CDR1 is DFQATT and CDR2 SNEGSKA (reference sequence).

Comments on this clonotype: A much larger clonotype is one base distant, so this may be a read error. CDR3 amino acids: CASSSPGRGGKLFF. The DNA of the CDR3 is TGTGCCAGCAGCTCCCCCGGACGGGGTGGAAAACTGTTTTTT. The chain carries TRBV11-3 and TRBJ1-4; D is undetermined. Germline assignment: CDR1 SGHNT and CDR2 YENEEA. The V gene lost 4 bases and the J gene lost 10 bases, with 16 bases spanning the gap. CDR3 length: 14 amino acids.

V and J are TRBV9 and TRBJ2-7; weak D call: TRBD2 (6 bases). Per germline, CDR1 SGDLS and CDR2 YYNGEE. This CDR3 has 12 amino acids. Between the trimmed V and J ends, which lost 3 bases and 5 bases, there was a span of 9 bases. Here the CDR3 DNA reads TGTGCCAGCAGCGGACTAGATGACGAGCAGTACTTC. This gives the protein CASSGLDDEQYF. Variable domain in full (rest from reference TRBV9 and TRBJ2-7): DSGVTQTPKHLITATGQRVTLRCSPRSGDLSVYWYQQSLDQGLQFLIQYYNGEERAKGNILERFSAQQFPDLHSELNLSSLELGDSALYFCASSGLDDEQYFGPGTRLTVT.

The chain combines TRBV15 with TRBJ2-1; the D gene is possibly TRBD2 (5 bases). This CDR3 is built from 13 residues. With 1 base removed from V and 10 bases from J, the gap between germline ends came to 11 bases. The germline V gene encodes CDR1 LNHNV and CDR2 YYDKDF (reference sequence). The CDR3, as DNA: TGTGCCACCAGCAGAGTTGCCGGGGAGGAGCAGTTCTTC. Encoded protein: CATSRVAGEEQFF.

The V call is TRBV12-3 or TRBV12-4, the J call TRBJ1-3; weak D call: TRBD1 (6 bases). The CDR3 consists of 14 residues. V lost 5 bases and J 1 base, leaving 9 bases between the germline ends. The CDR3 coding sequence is TGTGCCAGCAGTACAGGGTTTTCTGGAAACACCATATATTTT. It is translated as CASSTGFSGNTIYF.

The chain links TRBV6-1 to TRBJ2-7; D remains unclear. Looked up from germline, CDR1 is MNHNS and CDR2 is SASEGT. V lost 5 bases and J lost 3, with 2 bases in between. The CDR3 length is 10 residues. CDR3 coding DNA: TGTGCCAGCAGTAACTACGAGCAGTACTTC. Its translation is CASSNYEQYF.

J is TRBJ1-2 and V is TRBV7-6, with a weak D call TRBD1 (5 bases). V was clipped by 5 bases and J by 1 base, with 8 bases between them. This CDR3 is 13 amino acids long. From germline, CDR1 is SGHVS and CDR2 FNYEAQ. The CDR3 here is CASSPDSNYGYTF. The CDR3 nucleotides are TGTGCCAGCAGCCCTGACAGTAACTATGGCTACACCTTC.

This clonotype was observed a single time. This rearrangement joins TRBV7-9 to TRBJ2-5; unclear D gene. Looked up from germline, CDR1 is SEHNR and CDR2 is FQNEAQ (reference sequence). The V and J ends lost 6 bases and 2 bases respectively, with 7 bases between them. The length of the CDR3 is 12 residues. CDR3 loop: CASRTDQETQYF. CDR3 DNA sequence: TGTGCCAGCAGGACGGATCAAGAGACCCAGTACTTC.

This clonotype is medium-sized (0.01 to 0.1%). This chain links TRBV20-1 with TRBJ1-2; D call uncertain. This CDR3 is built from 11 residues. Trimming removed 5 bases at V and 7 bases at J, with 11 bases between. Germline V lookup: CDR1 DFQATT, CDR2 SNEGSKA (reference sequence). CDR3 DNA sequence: TGCAGTGCTCCCACTCACCCTGGCTACACCTTC. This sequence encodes CSAPTHPGYTF.

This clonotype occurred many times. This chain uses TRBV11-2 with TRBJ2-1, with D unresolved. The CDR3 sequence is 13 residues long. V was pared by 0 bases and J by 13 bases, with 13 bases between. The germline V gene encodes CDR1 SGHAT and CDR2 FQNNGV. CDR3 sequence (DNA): TGTGCCAGCAGCTTAGAGCTCCCTAGAGTACAGTTCTTC. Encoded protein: CASSLELPRVQFF.

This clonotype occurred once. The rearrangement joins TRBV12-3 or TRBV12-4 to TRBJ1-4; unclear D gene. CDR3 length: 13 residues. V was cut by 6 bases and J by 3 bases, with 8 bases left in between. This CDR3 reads CASSRPSNEKLFF. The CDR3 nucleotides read TGTGCCAGCAGCAGGCCCTCTAATGAAAAACTGTTTTTT.